This record covers a single T cell receptor beta chain. One tube held mixed TRB-A and TRB-B primer pools for touch-down PCR. TCRdb reprocessed the multiplex PCR reads and keeps a single row for each CDR3 protein, giving no DNA. This table lists under 14,000 distinct CDR3 sequences. The data were obtained in a study of T cell clusters in autoimmune cytopenias. Each sample's input was about 250 ng genomic DNA, about 38,000 genome equivalents. The sample was also reused in another study, on T cell repertoires in aging, cancer and after chemotherapy. That study reports: Healthy donors lost TCR diversity with age mainly through richness, cancer patients through richness and evenness.

This sequence originates from a human donor in good health. Input material: peripheral blood.

The CDR3 loop is CASSLEGAYNEQFF. This chain joins TRBV7-9 and TRBJ2-1; TCRdb designates TRBD1, a call that cannot be tested without DNA. The CDR3 loop spans 14 amino acids. Per the germline V gene, CDR1 is SEHNR and CDR2 is FQNEAQ (reference sequence).